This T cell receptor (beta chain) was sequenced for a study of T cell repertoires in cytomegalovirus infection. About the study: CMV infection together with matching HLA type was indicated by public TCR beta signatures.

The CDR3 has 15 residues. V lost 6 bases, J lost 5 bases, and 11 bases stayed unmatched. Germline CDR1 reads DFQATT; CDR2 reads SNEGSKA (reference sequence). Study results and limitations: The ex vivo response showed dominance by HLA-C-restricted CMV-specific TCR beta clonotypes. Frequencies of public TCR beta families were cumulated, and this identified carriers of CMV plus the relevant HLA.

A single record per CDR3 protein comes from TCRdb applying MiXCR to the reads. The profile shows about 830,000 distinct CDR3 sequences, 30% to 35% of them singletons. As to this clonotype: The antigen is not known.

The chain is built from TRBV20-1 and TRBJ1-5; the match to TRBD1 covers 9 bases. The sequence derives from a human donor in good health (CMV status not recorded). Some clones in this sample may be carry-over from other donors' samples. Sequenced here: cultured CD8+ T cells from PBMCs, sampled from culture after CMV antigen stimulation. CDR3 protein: CSAGSRDRVDQPQHF. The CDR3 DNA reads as TGCAGTGCCGGGTCCCGGGACAGGGTCGATCAGCCCCAGCATTTT.